This T cell receptor beta chain was observed in a study of blood T cell repertoires in COVID-19. Whole-study context: Sources were T cells, B-cell-depleted T cells, or PBMCs; the material itself was cDNA or gDNA.

Participant age was roughly 18 to 90 years, and participants resided in 25 or so US areas. Participants were placed into cohorts based on the clinical history they reported. Authors' methods: From reference gene primer amplification, estimates of nucleated cell counts were derived. The table came from immunoSEQ multiplex PCR; TCRdb's copy has only in-frame clones and leaves some out. The V and J calls and clone size come from that table; D and trimming were worked out from the DNA. The table records 200,000 to 250,000 clones, 84% of them present only once. This sequence originates from a woman aged 40-49 years who had recovered from COVID-19. The sequenced sample was PBMCs or T cells enriched from blood (not recorded which).

CDR3: CASSLEVATGGYEQYF. DNA for the CDR3: TGCGCCAGCAGCTTGGAAGTCGCAACAGGGGGCTACGAGCAGTACTTC. The chain is built from TRBV5-1 and TRBJ2-7; 8 bases are shared with TRBD1. Germline values: CDR1 SGHRS, CDR2 YFSETQ. Losses at the gene ends were 0 bases for V and 3 bases for J; bases not matched to a gene: 8. CDR3 length: 16 residues.